This TCR beta chain was obtained from a study of T-cell memory formation after mild COVID-19. Study-wide results and caveats: There was no confirmation that second-wave clones peaking on day 37 were SARS-CoV-2 specific.

V shed 4 bases, J shed 5 bases, and the junction held 16 bases outside the gene matches. Germline-derived CDR1 and CDR2 are SGHVS and FNYEAQ. The CDR3 length is 18 residues. This clonotype has only a few counts. Its specificity is unknown. UMIs and sample barcodes were carried by the TCR alpha and TCR beta cDNA libraries that 5'RACE produced using constant-segment primers. Each CDR3 protein gets one entry after TCRdb re-called the 5' RACE reads with MiXCR. The sample yields around 140,000 distinct CDR3 sequences, about 25% seen once. Sequenced input: PBMCs or a T cell subset sorted from them (not recorded which). This receptor was obtained from an adult woman who had mild COVID-19 (a few samples of this study predate the infection). Cell type and time point are not known. This sequence joins TRBV7-6 and TRBJ2-7; 11 bases line up with TRBD1. DNA for the CDR3: TGTGCCAGCAGCTCCCAGGACAGGGGGCGCTTTGGATTGAACGAGCAGTACTTC. This encodes CASSSQDRGRFGLNEQYF.